The present TCR beta chain was sequenced within a study of blood T cell repertoires in COVID-19. About the research overall: Donors in the United States, Italy and Spain gave samples during acute or convalescent COVID-19. PBMCs, B-cell-depleted T cells, or T cells provided the cDNA or gDNA that made up the material.

Original data processing: Amplification with reference gene primers provided the estimates of nucleated cell counts. Sequenced by immunoSEQ multiplex PCR; TCRdb stores in-frame clones only, minus some. V, J and clone size reflect that table, while D and trimming were determined from the DNA. The repertoire includes 30,000 to 40,000 clones, about nine tenths of them detected once, and around 6.1% sits in the top ten. This CDR3 spans 16 amino acids. Germline V lookup: CDR1 SGDLS, CDR2 YYNGEE. V lost 3 bases, J lost 5 bases, and 11 bases stayed unmatched. Specimen: peripheral blood. This clonotype originated in a human donor in a cohort sampled during active COVID-19. The chain is built from TRBV9 and TRBJ2-1, with 7 bases fitting TRBD1. The CDR3 DNA sequence: TGTGCCAGCAGCGCTATGGTCAGACAGGGAAACAATGAGCAGTTCTTC. Amino acids: CASSAMVRQGNNEQFF.